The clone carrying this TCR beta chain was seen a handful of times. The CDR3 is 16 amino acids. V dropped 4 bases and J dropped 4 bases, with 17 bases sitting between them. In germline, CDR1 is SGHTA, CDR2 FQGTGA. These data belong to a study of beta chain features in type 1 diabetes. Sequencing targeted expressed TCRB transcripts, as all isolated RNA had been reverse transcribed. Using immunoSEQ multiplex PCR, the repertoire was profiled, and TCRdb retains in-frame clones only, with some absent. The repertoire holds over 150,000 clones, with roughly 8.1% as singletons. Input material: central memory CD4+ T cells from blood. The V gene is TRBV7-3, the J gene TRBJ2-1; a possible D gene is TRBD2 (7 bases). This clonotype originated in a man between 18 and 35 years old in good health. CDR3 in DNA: TGTGCCAGCAGCTCGTGGGGGGGGCAATCTTACAATGAGCAGTTCTTC. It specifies CASSSWGGQSYNEQFF.